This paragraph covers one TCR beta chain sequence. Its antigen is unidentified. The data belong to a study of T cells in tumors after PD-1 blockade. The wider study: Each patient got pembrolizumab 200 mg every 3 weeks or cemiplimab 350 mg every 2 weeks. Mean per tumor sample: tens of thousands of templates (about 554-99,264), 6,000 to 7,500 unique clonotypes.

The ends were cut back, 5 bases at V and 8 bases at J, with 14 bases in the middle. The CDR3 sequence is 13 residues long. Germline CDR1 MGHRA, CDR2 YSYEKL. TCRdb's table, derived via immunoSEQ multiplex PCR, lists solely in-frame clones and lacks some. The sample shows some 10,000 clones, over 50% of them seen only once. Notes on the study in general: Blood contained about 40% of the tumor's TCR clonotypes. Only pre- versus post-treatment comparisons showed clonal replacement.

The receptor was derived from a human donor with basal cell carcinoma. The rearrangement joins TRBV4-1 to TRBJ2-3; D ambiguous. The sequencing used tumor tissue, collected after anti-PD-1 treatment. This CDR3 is CASSIAAASTQYF. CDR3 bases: TGCGCCAGCAGCATTGCGGCGGCTAGTACGCAGTATTTT.